A single T cell receptor beta chain is shown here with its context. Its target is not known. At one of its ends the junction is not consistent with the germline gene, which may arise from a read error. These data originate in a study of OX40 agonist ivuxolimab in advanced cancers. Germline CDR1 reads SSHAT; CDR2 reads FNYEAQ (reference sequence). The CDR3 covers 14 residues. Profiled with immunoSEQ multiplex PCR; TCRdb holds only in-frame clones, not every one. Among approximately 50,000 clones, approximately 86% were seen once, and the ten largest hold around 0.73%. Overall study findings and caveats: Expanded peripheral T-cell antigen specificity went undetermined. Both blood CD4+ and CD8+ T cells showed clonal growth by week 6 at 0.1 to 3.0 mg/kg.

The rearrangement uses TRBV7-7 and TRBJ2-5, with a possible D match to TRBD2 (6 bases). This clonotype originated in an adult with an advanced solid tumor such as melanoma, head and neck, liver or kidney cancer. This material consisted of CD4+ or CD8+ T cells sorted from blood, taken in a trial of the OX40 agonist ivuxolimab. In DNA, the CDR3 is TGTGCTAGCAGCTTAGGCCTGGCGGGGGAGACCCAGTACTTC. Its translation: CASSLGLAGETQYF.